This TCR beta chain appears in the sequencing data of a study of Ad26.COV2.S vaccination and SARS-CoV-2 variants. The study, taken as a whole, reports: Marked by substantial breadth, spike-specific CD8+ and CD4+ T cell responses were reportedly seen after vaccination. Similar non-spike TCR breadth was seen in vaccine and placebo recipients.

This clone was recorded only once. Its specificity is not known. V was pared by 8 bases and J by 6 bases, with 15 bases between. Germline loops: CDR1 LNHDA, CDR2 SQIVND (reference sequence). This CDR3 has 13 residues. The sample's treatment: around 19 received Ad26.COV2.S at low or high dose, single or two shots; about 5 received placebo; per-sample allocation not given. Vaccine and placebo recipients were sampled on day 63 after the first injection. An adult of 18-55 years in Boston served as donor. An Ad26 vector expressing Wuhan-strain SARS-CoV-2 spike served as the vaccine. Measured with immunoSEQ multiplex PCR; TCRdb has only the in-frame clones, and not every one. The table shows around 300,000 clones, with about 86% occurring only once.

Sample: peripheral blood, taken in a trial of Ad26.COV2.S vaccine versus placebo. The V and J genes are TRBV19 and TRBJ2-3; D tentatively reads TRBD1 or TRBD2 (6 bases each). This clonotype originated in a person between 18 and 60 years old who received the Ad26.COV2.S COVID-19 vaccine or a placebo. The CDR3 region is CASDDGGRDTQYF. The CDR3 bases are TGTGCCAGTGACGACGGGGGCCGGGATACGCAGTATTTT.